The source of this TCR beta chain is a study of CD8 T cells in ankylosing spondylitis (TCRdb year 2017). With regard to the full study: The study profiled T cell receptor beta repertoires in healthy donors and ankylosing spondylitis patients to find disease-linked TCR variants. The full study cohort was made up of about 25 ankylosing spondylitis patients and 108 healthy donors. Peripheral blood samples were taken, and synovial fluid was additionally collected from ankylosing spondylitis patients. The investigation overall reported the following: Blood from ankylosing spondylitis patients appeared to be characterized by a TCR beta motif composed of 7 to 9 highly homologous amino acid variants. The disease-linked clones were reported as significantly enriched in matched synovial fluid samples from ankylosing spondylitis patients. A CD8+ phenotype was shown by the disease-linked clones, which were found at relatively low frequencies in peripheral blood. Some of the motif variants had been reported before in the synovial fluid and blood of reactive arthritis patients, a finding that suggests common disease-initiation mechanisms.

Here V drops 6 bases and J drops 6 bases, and the junction holds 10 bases not matched to any gene. The CDR3 measures 15 amino acids from cysteine to phenylalanine. Only CDR3 DNA is held: 45 bases, read in frame from base 1. The data were produced on an Illumina HiSeq 2500. Quantitative 5'-RACE with molecular barcodes was used to prepare TCR beta libraries. On the study's bioinformatics: To identify disease-linked TCR variants, a new computational method was used, one built on a probabilistic model of VDJ rearrangement. TCRdb trimmed the raw reads at Q25, called clones with MiXCR and kept productive beta chains. Each entry is one CDR3 protein sequence, shown with its most common DNA and genes. For this entry, the V and J calls and clone size follow TCRdb and not the study's own pipeline. This sample gives roughly 150,000 distinct CDR3 sequences in total; roughly 31% of them show up just once. 4.5% to 6% of the sample belongs to the ten largest clones.

On this clonotype itself: Its antigen is not yet known. No base-level quality is on record; no much larger clone is a single base apart.

Synovial fluid samples were paired with blood samples taken from the same ankylosing spondylitis patients. The source is a male donor with ankylosing spondylitis. Sequencing was carried out using synovial fluid, either unsorted or a sorted T cell fraction (not recorded which). The chain is assembled from TRBV12-3 or TRBV12-4 and TRBJ2-4, with 8 middle bases fitting TRBD2. The CDR3 protein sequence reads: CASSPRTSNTNIQYF. The bases are TGTGCCAGCAGCCCCCGGACTAGCAATACAAACATTCAGTACTTC.